These 9 T cell receptor beta chains share one sample of origin, sequenced in a study of blood T cell repertoires in COVID-19. Repertoires were generated with immunoSEQ multiplex PCR, while TCRdb's copy carries only in-frame clones and drops some. Found here are 120,000 to 150,000 clones, approximately 81% of them singletons; the top ten hold 2.6%. Sequenced input: peripheral blood. These receptor sequences come from a human donor with acute or convalescent COVID-19. The donor label of this sample is uncertain.

The gene calls are TRBV10-3 and TRBJ2-2; 7 bases fit TRBD1. This CDR3 has 15 residues. Germline V gene sequence: CDR1 ENHRY, CDR2 SYGVKD. The ends lost 10 bases at V and 5 bases at J; junction bases unmatched: 13. This chain's CDR3 is CASHRGEGQTGELFF. The CDR3 DNA sequence: TGTGCCAGTCACAGGGGAGAGGGACAAACCGGGGAGCTGTTTTTT.

The chain uses TRBV6-6 and TRBJ1-2; 8 nucleotides agree with TRBD1. V shed 4 bases and J 8 bases; nucleotides not matched to a gene: 6. The CDR3 has 13 amino acids. Germline loops: CDR1 MNHNY, CDR2 SVGAGI (reference sequence). The CDR3 DNA follows: TGTGCCAGCAGTTTCCTGACAGGGGTGGGCTACACCTTC. Protein: CASSFLTGVGYTF.

The CDR3 region has the DNA TGTGCCAGCAGTGAAAGGGTGGGGGCGGATGGCTACACCTTC. Residues: CASSERVGADGYTF. The rearrangement links TRBV25-1 to TRBJ1-2, with a tentative D call TRBD1 (6 bases). CDR3 length: 14 amino acids. V lost 2 bases and J 6 bases, leaving 13 bases between the germline ends. CDR1 is MGHDK and CDR2 is SYGVNS in the germline V gene.

The gene calls are TRBV5-1 and TRBJ2-7, with TRBD1 identical over 10 bases. V lost 0 bases and J lost 6; bases outside the gene matches: 3. CDR1 and CDR2 from the germline V gene are SGHRS and YFSETQ. The CDR3 totals 14 residues. CDR3 region: CASSLGGTGVEQYV. The CDR3, as DNA: TGCGCCAGCAGCTTGGGCGGGACAGGGGTCGAGCAGTACGTC.

The chain carries TRBV18 and TRBJ1-1; TRBD1 agrees at 7 bases. V dropped 3 bases and J dropped 0; count of bases not matched to a gene: 4. Germline V lookup: CDR1 KGHSH, CDR2 LQKENI. CDR3 length: 15 residues. The CDR3 region has the DNA TGTGCCAGCTCACCCGGGACAGAAATGAACACTGAAGCTTTCTTT. It yields the protein CASSPGTEMNTEAFF.

The chain joins TRBV6-2 or TRBV6-3 to TRBJ1-5; weak D call: TRBD1 (5 bases). Trimming removed 6 bases at V and 4 bases at J, with 10 bases between. This CDR3 region has 13 residues. Germline CDR1 and CDR2: MNHEY and SVGEGT. CDR3 DNA: TGTGCCAGCAGCAACGGGGGGAATCAGCCCCAGCATTTT. Its translation is CASSNGGNQPQHF.

The V call is TRBV4-2, the J call TRBJ2-4; D perhaps matches TRBD1 (5 bases). The germline V and J ends were trimmed by 2 bases and 4 bases, with 15 bases remaining between them. The CDR3 extends over 16 amino acids. Germline CDR1 and CDR2: LGHNA and YNFKEQ. The CDR3 is CASSQSDQGGKNIQYF. CDR3 nucleotides: TGTGCCAGCAGCCAATCTGATCAGGGCGGAAAAAACATTCAGTACTTC.

The DNA of the CDR3 is TGCAGCGTTGAAGGGGAGGGGTTGGGCACTGAAGCTTTCTTT. Translating it yields CSVEGEGLGTEAFF. The rearrangement links TRBV29-1 to TRBJ1-1; perhaps TRBD1 as D (5 bases). The CDR3 is 14 amino acids. Trimming cost V 1 base and J 4 bases, with 13 bases left between them. Per germline, CDR1 SQVTM and CDR2 ANQGSEA.

The rearrangement joins TRBV2 to TRBJ2-7; 13 bases agree with TRBD2. The CDR3 loop spans 16 amino acids. Germline loops: CDR1 SNHLY, CDR2 FYNNEI. After removal of 2 bases from V and 4 bases from J, the junction contained 5 bases not matched to a gene. CDR3 coding DNA: TGTGCCAGCAGTGAAAGGAGGACTAGCGGGGGTTACGAGCAGTACTTC. It translates to CASSERRTSGGYEQYF.